This TCR beta chain was identified in a study of T cells in localized non-small cell lung cancer. Findings of the study overall: Among the top 100 tumor clones, a median about 60 appeared in adjacent lung.

The CDR3 has 13 residues. The V gene lost 3 bases and the J gene lost 6 bases, with 8 bases spanning the gap. Germline V gives CDR1 LNHNV, CDR2 YYDKDF (reference sequence). As regards this clone: Its antigen is not known.

Libraries were prepared by immunoSEQ multiplex PCR; TCRdb keeps only in-frame clonotypes and omits some of them. The data hold tens of thousands of clones, with 87% observed a single time. This clonotype was sampled from a man aged 40 to 69 with stage I squamous cell lung carcinoma. The V gene is TRBV15, the J gene TRBJ2-2, with unresolved D. This specimen consisted of peripheral blood, obtained before any cancer treatment. CDR3 coding DNA: TGTGCCACCAGCAGCGCAGTATCCGGGGAGCTGTTTTTT. Translation gives CATSSAVSGELFF. Complete variable domain (other parts from reference TRBV15 and TRBJ2-2): DAMVIQNPRYQVTQFGKPVTLSCSQTLNHNVMYWYQQKSSQAPKLLFHYYDKDFNNEADTPDNFQSRRPNTSFCFLDIRSPGLGDTAMYLCATSSAVSGELFFGEGSRLTVL.